Listed below are T cell receptor beta chains from one sample, sequenced in a study of cytomegalovirus exposure and HLA in healthy donors. Sequencing used immunoSEQ multiplex PCR; TCRdb keeps in-frame clones, though not all of them. The sample contains under 200,000 clones, roughly 80% of which appear only once. Sample: PBMCs. These receptors originate from a girl aged 2 to 9 in good health and CMV-seropositive. The CDR3 runs from the conserved cysteine through the conserved F or W. D genes are given only for firm matches. Where a row states a size, it is once, few, many or the class of an expanded clone; other rows omit it.

once,TRBJ2-3,TRBV7-2,.,CASSDKLRSSTDTQYF,TGTGCCAGCAGCGACAAACTGCGTTCTAGCACAGATACGCAGTATTTT
once,TRBJ2-7,TRBV5-1,TRBD2,CASSWGTTYEQYF,TGCGCCAGCAGCTGGGGGACTACCTACGAGCAGTACTTC
.,TRBJ2-2,TRBV25-1,.,CASSLTGNTGELFF,TGTGCCAGCAGTCTGACAGGCAACACCGGGGAGCTGTTTTTT
.,TRBJ1-5,TRBV27,.,CASSFVKARLYQPQHF,TGTGCCAGCAGTTTTGTGAAAGCTCGCTTGTATCAGCCCCAGCATTTT
few,TRBJ1-2,TRBV9,.,CASSNPGGGRDRNYGYTF,TGTGCCAGCAGTAATCCCGGGGGGGGCAGGGATCGAAACTATGGCTACACCTTC
.,TRBJ1-3,TRBV30,TRBD1,CAWDRTGVRNTIYF,TGTGCCTGGGACCGGACAGGGGTTAGAAACACCATATATTTT
.,TRBJ2-3,TRBV5-1,TRBD1,CASSPNRDRGTDTQYF,TGCGCCAGCAGCCCAAACCGGGACAGGGGCACAGATACGCAGTATTTT
.,TRBJ1-2,TRBV30,.,CAWSTRAGVDYGYTF,TGTGCCTGGAGTACCAGGGCAGGGGTTGACTATGGCTACACCTTC
.,TRBJ2-5,TRBV30,.,CAWSVFLAGETQYF,TGTGCCTGGAGTGTATTCCTCGCCGGGGAGACCCAGTACTTC
.,TRBJ2-1,TRBV7-3,.,CASSLGGRGDEQFF,TGTGCCAGCAGCTTAGGGGGCCGGGGGGATGAGCAGTTCTTC
.,TRBJ1-1,TRBV6-1,.,CASSHSFGNTEAFF,TGTGCCAGCAGTCACAGCTTCGGGAACACTGAAGCTTTCTTT